Each of the 23 T cell receptor beta chains below was sequenced from the same sample in a study of response to subunit inactivated influenza vaccine. TCRdb re-derived calls from the RT-PCR reads in MiXCR, one entry per CDR3 protein. The data show hundreds of thousands of distinct CDR3 sequences, roughly 25% seen once. This material consisted of CD4+ T cells sorted from PBMCs, taken 5 to 6 days after vaccination. The receptors were sampled from a man aged 50-59 years who received an inactivated influenza vaccine.

In its sample, this clonotype was seen a few times. CDR3 residues: CASSQVGGPGLGNQPQHF. The CDR3 DNA reads TGTGCCAGCAGCCAAGTTGGGGGCCCGGGGTTAGGCAATCAGCCCCAGCATTTT. The genes are TRBV3-1 and TRBJ1-5, with a tentative D call TRBD1 (6 bases). V was shortened by 1 base and J by 2 bases, with 18 bases between the two germline ends. The CDR3 is made up of 18 amino acids. Germline-derived CDR1 and CDR2 are LGHDT and YNNKEL (reference sequence).

This chain uses TRBV3-1 with TRBJ2-7; no clear D gene. The CDR3 is made up of 14 amino acids. Deletions cut 4 bases from V and 2 bases from J, with 12 bases between. Germline CDR1 and CDR2: LGHDT and YNNKEL (reference sequence). The CDR3 loop reads CASSPNPGPYEQYF. In nucleotides, the CDR3 is TGTGCCAGCAGCCCTAATCCGGGTCCCTACGAGCAGTACTTC.

Only one count was recorded for this clonotype. This chain connects TRBV6-5 to TRBJ2-7, with D perhaps matching TRBD2 (6 bases). Looked up from germline, CDR1 is MNHEY and CDR2 is SVGAGI. The V end was cut by 4 bases, the J end by 2 bases, with 12 bases between. The CDR3 extends over 14 amino acids. The DNA of the CDR3 is TGTGCCAGCAGTTTGGGGGGATCGCCCTACGAGCAGTACTTC. Translated: CASSLGGSPYEQYF.

The V and J genes are TRBV11-2 and TRBJ2-4, with D perhaps matching TRBD1 or TRBD2 (6 bases each). The germline V gene has CDR1 SGHAT and CDR2 FQNNGV. This CDR3 is built from 19 residues. Trimming left V 5 bases short and J 1 base short, with 24 bases between. CDR3 in amino acids: CASSSLSLGGRVAKNIQYF. CDR3 DNA sequence: TGTGCCAGCAGCAGCCTCTCATTAGGGGGGCGAGTGGCCAAAAACATTCAGTACTTC.

This clonotype was seen a handful of times. The rearrangement joins TRBV18 to TRBJ2-5; TRBD2 might be the D (6 bases). Trimming removed 1 base from V and 4 bases from J, with 13 bases in between. The germline gives CDR1 KGHSH, CDR2 LQKENI. This CDR3 region has 15 residues. Written as DNA, the CDR3 is TGTGCCAGCTCACCACGGCGGCAGGGAGGAGAGACCCAGTACTTC. This codes for CASSPRRQGGETQYF.

This clonotype was seen only a few times. This chain uses TRBV20-1 with TRBJ2-4; D not resolved. Germline CDR1 is DFQATT and CDR2 is SNEGSKA (reference sequence). The CDR3 is made up of 12 amino acids. V lost 4 bases, J lost 12 bases, and 16 bases lay in between. CDR3 sequence reads: CSATPAQTSQYF. In DNA, the CDR3 is TGCAGTGCTACGCCAGCCCAGACCTCTCAGTACTTC.

In its sample, this clonotype was seen a few times. This chain connects TRBV25-1 to TRBJ1-4; D gene ambiguous. V lost 0 bases and J 7 bases, leaving 12 bases between the germline ends. The CDR3 runs 15 residues. Per the germline V gene, CDR1 is MGHDK and CDR2 is SYGVNS. The CDR3 DNA reads TGTGCCAGCAGTGAATACATGGAAACGGGTGAAAAACTGTTTTTT. Encoded protein: CASSEYMETGEKLFF.

A few counts support this clonotype. This rearrangement joins TRBV15 to TRBJ1-5; D is uncertain. The CDR3 length is 17 residues. Germline loops: CDR1 LNHNV, CDR2 YYDKDF (reference sequence). With 0 bases removed from V and 0 bases from J, the gap between germline ends came to 12 bases. The CDR3 sequence is CATSRDSAENSNQPQHF. The CDR3 DNA reads TGTGCCACCAGCAGAGATAGTGCGGAGAATAGCAATCAGCCCCAGCATTTT.

V gene TRBV3-1 combines with J gene TRBJ1-5; no firm D call. The CDR3 length is 15 residues. Trimming pared 4 bases from V and 7 bases from J, leaving 17 bases between. Germline values: CDR1 LGHDT, CDR2 YNNKEL (reference sequence). The CDR3 DNA sequence: TGTGCCAGCAGCCCCGGCGGCGGGGTACGGCAGCCCCAGCATTTT. It encodes CASSPGGGVRQPQHF.

V gene TRBV5-1 combines with J gene TRBJ1-1, with D tentatively TRBD1 (5 bases). The V end lost 1 base, the J end lost 4 bases, and 14 bases lay between the germline ends. Per germline, CDR1 SGHRS and CDR2 YFSETQ. The CDR3 loop spans 15 amino acids. The CDR3 nucleotides are TGCGCCAGCAGCTTGTTCGGAGAGGGGAGCACTGAAGCTTTCTTT. It codes for CASSLFGEGSTEAFF.

This clonotype was seen a handful of times. J is TRBJ2-1 and V is TRBV7-8; D remains unclear. The V and J ends lost 1 base and 6 bases respectively, with 7 bases between them. Germline-derived CDR1 and CDR2 are SGHVS and FQNEAQ. This CDR3 contains 13 residues. This CDR3 reads CASSLDKLNEQFF. For the CDR3, the DNA is TGTGCCAGCAGCTTAGACAAGCTCAATGAGCAGTTCTTC.

The V gene is TRBV7-8, the J gene TRBJ2-5, with 10 positions matching TRBD2. Germline loops: CDR1 SGHVS, CDR2 FQNEAQ. The ends lost 2 bases at V and 1 base at J; junction bases unmatched: 10. The CDR3 contains 18 residues. The CDR3 here is CASSLRGSSGRIQETQYF. The CDR3 DNA reads as TGTGCCAGCAGCTTAAGGGGGTCTAGCGGGAGAATCCAAGAGACCCAGTACTTC. Variable domain in full (rest from reference TRBV7-8 and TRBJ2-5): GAGVSQSPRYKVAKRGQDVALRCDPISGHVSLFWYQQALGQGPEFLTYFQNEAQLDKSGLPSDRFFAERPEGSVSTLKIQRTQQEDSAVYLCASSLRGSSGRIQETQYFGPGTRLLVL.

This clonotype has only a few counts. J is TRBJ1-3 and V is TRBV6-5; TRBD1 is a possible D gene (5 bases). Looked up from germline, CDR1 is MNHEY and CDR2 is SVGAGI. The CDR3 covers 15 residues. The V end was cut by 6 bases, the J end by 0 bases, with 12 bases between. The CDR3 coding sequence is TGTGCCAGCAGCTTACAGGTTGGCTCTGGAAACACCATATATTTT. It yields the protein CASSLQVGSGNTIYF.

In this sample, this clonotype turned up a few times. The chain carries TRBV7-2 and TRBJ1-2, with 7 bases that match TRBD1. CDR3 length: 16 residues. Germline CDR1 SGHTA, CDR2 FQGNSA. V gave up 3 bases and J gave up 8 bases; unmatched junction bases: 15. The CDR3 coding sequence is TGTGCCAGCAGCTTGCACAGGGGTAGGGTAGGGGACGGCTACACCTTC. Translated, it gives CASSLHRGRVGDGYTF.

The V gene is TRBV25-1, the J gene TRBJ2-7; D is possibly TRBD1 or TRBD2 (5 bases each). The germline gives CDR1 MGHDK, CDR2 SYGVNS. This CDR3 region has 14 residues. V shed 3 bases and J shed 7 bases, with 16 bases lying between them. This CDR3 is CASSDPGRSIEQYF. CDR3 sequence (DNA): TGTGCCAGCAGTGATCCGGGGCGCTCGATAGAGCAGTACTTC.

CDR3 bases: TGTGCCAGCTCACCCGGGTGGGAACAGATGAACACTGAAGCTTTCTTT. It codes for CASSPGWEQMNTEAFF. The chain couples TRBV18 to TRBJ1-1; D uncertain. The CDR3 runs to 16 residues. The V end lost 3 bases, the J end lost 0 bases, and 14 bases lay between the germline ends. Germline values: CDR1 KGHSH, CDR2 LQKENI.

This chain uses TRBV6-2 or TRBV6-3 with TRBJ2-1, with 12 bases lining up with TRBD2. In germline, CDR1 is MNHEY, CDR2 SVGEGT. The CDR3 is 16 amino acids. V lost 1 base and J lost 6; bases outside the gene matches: 4. The CDR3 sequence is CASSYLGLAGLNEQFF. The DNA for the CDR3 is TGTGCCAGCAGTTACTTAGGACTAGCGGGGCTCAATGAGCAGTTCTTC.

This clonotype turned up a few times. The genes are TRBV7-6 and TRBJ2-1; TRBD2 aligns across 15 bases. V trimming: 5 bases; J trimming: 0 bases; junction bases outside the gene matches: 2. There are 17 residues in the CDR3. Looked up from germline, CDR1 is SGHVS and CDR2 is FNYEAQ. DNA of the CDR3: TGTGCCAGCAGCGGACTAGCGGGAGGGCCCTCCTACAATGAGCAGTTCTTC. Amino acid sequence: CASSGLAGGPSYNEQFF.

The chain employs TRBV3-1 and TRBJ2-7, with 15 positions matching TRBD2. Trimming removed 1 base from V and 4 bases from J; junction bases left unmatched: 5. Germline V lookup: CDR1 LGHDT, CDR2 YNNKEL (reference sequence). The CDR3 length is 17 residues. DNA of the CDR3: TGTGCCAGCAGCCAAGCCGGACTAGCGGGAGGGCCTTACGAGCAGTACTTC. This gives the protein CASSQAGLAGGPYEQYF.

This clonotype appeared a few times. The chain carries TRBV28 and TRBJ1-4, with TRBD1 as a possible D gene (5 bases). The germline gives CDR1 MDHEN, CDR2 SYDVKM. This CDR3 contains 14 residues. V lost 6 bases to trimming and J lost 6 bases, with 14 bases between them. The CDR3 region has the DNA TGTGCCAGCAGCAGGGCCACCCCCGATGAAAAACTGTTTTTT. This sequence encodes CASSRATPDEKLFF.

This clonotype was seen a single time. The V and J genes are TRBV6-4 and TRBJ2-1; no clear D. The ends were cut back, 3 bases at V and 15 bases at J, with 12 bases in the middle. The length of the CDR3 is 11 residues. The germline V gene has CDR1 MRHNA and CDR2 SNTAGT. The CDR3 region has the DNA TGTGCCAGCAGTGAGGGATCCCGGCTGTTCTTC. The encoded protein is CASSEGSRLFF.

This chain joins TRBV20-1 and TRBJ1-1; a possible D gene is TRBD1 (6 bases). The CDR3 spans 15 residues. The ends were cut back, 5 bases at V and 2 bases at J, with 18 bases in the middle. Germline loops: CDR1 DFQATT, CDR2 SNEGSKA (reference sequence). The DNA for the CDR3 is TGCAGTGCTTTACGACTCTTGGACAGTAACACTGAAGCTTTCTTT. Its translation: CSALRLLDSNTEAFF.

Written as DNA, the CDR3 is TGCAGTGCTGGCCAGACTAGCGGTTACTACAATGAGCAGTTCTTC. It encodes CSAGQTSGYYNEQFF. V is TRBV20-1 and J is TRBJ2-1; 9 nucleotides agree with TRBD2. The CDR3 consists of 15 residues. V trimming: 5 bases; J trimming: 3 bases; junction bases outside the gene matches: 8. The V gene's germline CDR1 is DFQATT and CDR2 SNEGSKA (reference sequence).